This T cell receptor beta chain came from a study of Ad26.COV2.S vaccination and SARS-CoV-2 variants. Germline CDR1 is SGHTA and CDR2 is FQGTGA. The CDR3 spans 13 residues. V lost 5 bases and J 5 bases, leaving 12 bases between the germline ends. The treatment: around 19 received Ad26.COV2.S at low or high dose, single or two shots; roughly five received placebo; per-sample allocation not given. Each sample was drawn 63 days after the first injection (of vaccine or placebo). Vaccination used an Ad26 vector expressing Wuhan-strain SARS-CoV-2 spike. Generated by immunoSEQ multiplex PCR, the TCRdb table keeps only in-frame clones and is missing some. This table has 350,000 to 450,000 clones, roughly 87% appearing once.

The source material was peripheral blood, sampled in a trial of Ad26.COV2.S vaccine versus placebo. The sequence came from a person between 18 and 65 years old who received the Ad26.COV2.S COVID-19 vaccine or a placebo. This sequence joins TRBV7-3 and TRBJ2-5; possibly TRBD1 for D (7 bases). The CDR3 protein is CASSPRGRETQYF. Here the CDR3 DNA reads TGTGCCAGCAGCCCCAGGGGGAGGGAGACCCAGTACTTC.